This passage covers 10 T cell receptor beta chains from one sample sequenced in a study of blood T cell repertoires in COVID-19. Repertoires were generated with immunoSEQ multiplex PCR, while TCRdb's copy carries only in-frame clones and drops some. Counted here are roughly 250,000 clones, around nine tenths occurring once; the ten biggest clones make up about 1.6%. The sequenced sample consisted of PBMCs or T cells enriched from blood (not recorded which). All receptors come from a woman aged 45-60 years who had recovered from COVID-19.

This clone was detected a few times. The V call is TRBV28, the J call TRBJ1-1; the match to TRBD1 covers 7 bases. The CDR3 is 11 amino acids. Germline V CDR1 and CDR2: MDHEN, SYDVKM. The V segment lost 4 bases and the J segment 7 bases; nucleotides outside the gene matches: 0. The CDR3 DNA reads TGTGCCAGCAGTTGGGACAGTGAAGCTTTCTTT. It codes for CASSWDSEAFF.

The chain joins TRBV18 to TRBJ2-3; TRBD2 might be the D (6 bases). Germline V CDR1 and CDR2: KGHSH, LQKENI. Deletions cut 6 bases from V and 3 bases from J, with 22 bases between. The CDR3 is 17 amino acids. CDR3 in amino acids: CASSDSRDFEKTDTQYF. As DNA, the CDR3 is TGTGCCAGCTCTGACAGCCGGGACTTTGAAAAGACAGATACGCAGTATTTT.

This chain connects TRBV28 to TRBJ1-2; no clear D gene. V lost 4 bases and J 8 bases, leaving 14 bases between the germline ends. This CDR3 comprises 13 residues. Germline CDR1 reads MDHEN; CDR2 reads SYDVKM. The CDR3 coding sequence is TGTGCCAGCAGTTCCGATCAGAGAGGGGGCTACACCTTC. As protein: CASSSDQRGGYTF.

The chain employs TRBV9 and TRBJ1-2; 10 nucleotides match TRBD1. Germline V gives CDR1 SGDLS, CDR2 YYNGEE. The CDR3 consists of 14 residues. V gave up 5 bases and J gave up 8 bases; unmatched junction bases: 9. This chain's CDR3 is CASSQGQGIGGYTF. CDR3 nucleotides: TGTGCCAGCAGTCAGGGACAGGGGATCGGGGGCTACACCTTC.

This clone was detected once. This sequence joins TRBV18 and TRBJ1-3; D not resolved. Germline lookup yields CDR1 KGHSH and CDR2 LQKENI. The CDR3 is made up of 19 amino acids. V lost 4 bases, J lost 2 bases, and 24 bases lay in between. CDR3 loop: CASSLMAGLGETTGNTIYF. The CDR3 DNA is TGTGCCAGCTCACTTATGGCGGGATTAGGTGAGACTACTGGAAACACCATATATTTT.

V is TRBV29-1 and J is TRBJ1-1; the match to TRBD1 covers 8 bases. The germline CDR1 and CDR2 sequences are SQVTM and ANQGSEA. The CDR3 covers 13 residues. With V trimmed by 6 bases and J by 0 bases, 3 bases remained unmatched. CDR3 protein: CSVDRGMNTEAFF. The CDR3 region has the DNA TGCAGCGTCGACAGGGGCATGAACACTGAAGCTTTCTTT.

The chain employs TRBV20-1 and TRBJ1-6; a possible D gene is TRBD1 (5 bases). The CDR3 contains 12 residues. Germline CDR1 and CDR2: DFQATT and SNEGSKA (reference sequence). V lost 3 bases to trimming and J lost 10 bases, with 10 bases between them. The chain's CDR3 is CSASPKGSPLHF. In DNA, the CDR3 is TGCAGTGCTAGTCCCAAGGGGTCACCCCTCCACTTT.

This sequence joins TRBV12-3 or TRBV12-4 and TRBJ2-7, with D unresolved. The V and J ends lost 5 bases and 6 bases respectively, with 11 bases between them. CDR3 length equals 12 residues. CDR3 DNA: TGTGCCAGCAGTGTGGAGCCTTCCGAGCAGTACTTC. Translated: CASSVEPSEQYF.

The chain uses TRBV7-8 and TRBJ1-5, with D perhaps TRBD1 (5 bases). Between the trimmed V and J ends, which lost 5 bases and 1 base, there was a span of 21 bases. CDR1 is SGHVS, CDR2 FQNEAQ, per germline. CDR3 length: 18 amino acids. The CDR3 is CASSKPPGSGGSNQPQHF. Written as DNA, the CDR3 is TGTGCCAGCAGCAAACCCCCCGGCTCTGGGGGGAGCAATCAGCCCCAGCATTTT.

J is TRBJ1-2 and V is TRBV28; 8 bases match TRBD1. CDR1 and CDR2 (germline): MDHEN, SYDVKM. The V and J ends lost 4 bases and 3 bases, in that order; junction bases with no gene match: 7. The CDR3 is 15 amino acids. The CDR3 nucleotides read TGTGCCAGCAGTTCTCGGACAGGGCTGGACTATGGCTACACCTTC. This translates into CASSSRTGLDYGYTF.